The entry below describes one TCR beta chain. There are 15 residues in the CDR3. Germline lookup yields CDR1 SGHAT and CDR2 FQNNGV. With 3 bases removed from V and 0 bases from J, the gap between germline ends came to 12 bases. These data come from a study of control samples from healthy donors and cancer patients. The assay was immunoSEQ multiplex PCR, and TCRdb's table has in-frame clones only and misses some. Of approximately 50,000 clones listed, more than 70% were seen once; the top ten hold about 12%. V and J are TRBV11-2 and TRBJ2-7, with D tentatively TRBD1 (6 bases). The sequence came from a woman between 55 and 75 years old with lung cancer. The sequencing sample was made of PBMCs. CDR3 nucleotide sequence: TGTGCCAGCAGCTTGGGGCTGACAGGCTCCTACGAGCAGTACTTC. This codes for CASSLGLTGSYEQYF. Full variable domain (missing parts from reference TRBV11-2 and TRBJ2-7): EAGVAQSPRYKIIEKRQSVAFWCNPISGHATLYWYQQILGQGPKLLIQFQNNGVVDDSQLPKDRFSAERLKGVDSTLKIQPAKLEDSAVYLCASSLGLTGSYEQYFGPGTRLTVT.